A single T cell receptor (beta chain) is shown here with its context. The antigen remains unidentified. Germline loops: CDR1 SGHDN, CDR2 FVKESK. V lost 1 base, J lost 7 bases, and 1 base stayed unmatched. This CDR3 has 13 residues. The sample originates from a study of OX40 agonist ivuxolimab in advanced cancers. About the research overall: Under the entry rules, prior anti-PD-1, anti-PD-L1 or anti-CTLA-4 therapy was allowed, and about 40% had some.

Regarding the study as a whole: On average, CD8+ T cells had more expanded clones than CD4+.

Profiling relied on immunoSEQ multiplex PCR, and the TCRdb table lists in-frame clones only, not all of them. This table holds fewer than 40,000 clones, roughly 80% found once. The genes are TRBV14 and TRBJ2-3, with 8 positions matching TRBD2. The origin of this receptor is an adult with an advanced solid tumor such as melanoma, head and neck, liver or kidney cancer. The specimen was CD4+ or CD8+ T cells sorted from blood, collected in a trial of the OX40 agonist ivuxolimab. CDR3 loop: CASSQAGGNTQYF. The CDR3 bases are TGTGCCAGCAGCCAAGCGGGAGGGAATACGCAGTATTTT.